The 30 T cell receptor beta chains below come from one sample, sequenced in a study of blood T cell repertoires in COVID-19. The method was immunoSEQ multiplex PCR; TCRdb's version includes in-frame clones alone and lacks a portion of them. There are 90,000 to 95,000 clones in the sample; about 88% occur only once, and approximately 4.8% lies in the top ten. Sequencing was carried out using peripheral blood. The receptors stem from a woman aged 80 or older with active COVID-19.

The rearrangement joins TRBV6-1 to TRBJ2-2; D remains unclear. CDR3 size: 14 residues. Trimming cost V 3 bases and J 2 bases, with 7 bases left between them. CDR1 is MNHNS and CDR2 is SASEGT in the germline V gene. CDR3 loop: CASSDGPNTGELFF. The CDR3 region has the DNA TGTGCCAGCAGTGACGGTCCAAACACCGGGGAGCTGTTTTTT.

The V and J genes are TRBV24-1 and TRBJ2-7, with a weak D call TRBD2 (6 bases). The V gene's germline CDR1 is KGHDR and CDR2 SFDVKD. The CDR3 spans 14 residues. V was shortened by 5 bases and J by 6 bases, with 16 bases between the two germline ends. The CDR3 reads CATSAPGGSGEQYF. In DNA form, the CDR3 reads TGTGCCACCAGTGCCCCTGGGGGGTCGGGCGAGCAGTACTTC.

The gene calls are TRBV27 and TRBJ2-7; 16 bases map to TRBD2. The CDR3 contains 14 residues. Trimming at V came to 4 bases and at J to 9 bases, leaving 3 bases not matched to a gene. CDR1 is MNHEY, CDR2 SMNVEV, per germline (reference sequence). The CDR3 DNA reads TGTGCCAGCAGTTCCGGGACTAGCGGGAGGGTGCAGTACTTC. Translating it yields CASSSGTSGRVQYF.

V is TRBV28 and J is TRBJ1-1; possible D gene TRBD1, 6 bases. V was cut by 4 bases and J by 10 bases, with 16 bases left in between. This CDR3 comprises 13 residues. Germline V gene sequence: CDR1 MDHEN, CDR2 SYDVKM. CDR3 bases: TGTGCCAGCAGTTCTCGGGACACCCAAACAGCTTTCTTT. It translates to CASSSRDTQTAFF.

The CDR3 sequence: CASIPGQGEKLFF. The CDR3 region has the DNA TGTGCCAGCATCCCAGGACAGGGTGAAAAACTGTTTTTT. This chain uses TRBV28 with TRBJ1-4; 8 bases agree with TRBD1. This CDR3 region has 13 residues. Germline CDR1 reads MDHEN; CDR2 reads SYDVKM. V lost 7 bases, J lost 7 bases, and 5 bases stayed unmatched.

This rearrangement joins TRBV9 to TRBJ1-2, with TRBD1 as a possible D gene (5 bases). This CDR3 has 15 amino acids. Looked up from germline, CDR1 is SGDLS and CDR2 is YYNGEE. The V end was cut by 4 bases, the J end by 7 bases, with 20 bases between. CDR3 residues: CASSPQTDPSGGYTF. DNA for the CDR3: TGTGCCAGCAGCCCCCAGACAGATCCGTCGGGTGGCTACACCTTC.

The chain carries TRBV6-2 or TRBV6-3 and TRBJ2-7, with a possible D match to TRBD1 (5 bases). Germline CDR1 and CDR2: MNHEY and SVGEGT. This CDR3 has 15 amino acids. V lost 2 bases, J lost 3 bases, and 14 bases lay in between. The CDR3 sequence is CASSYGADIYYEQYF. The CDR3 bases are TGTGCCAGCAGTTACGGGGCAGATATTTACTACGAGCAGTACTTC.

CDR3 coding DNA: TGCGCCAGCAGCCAAGCCCGGGGACAGGGTTTTCACACTGAAGCTTTCTTT. Translation gives CASSQARGQGFHTEAFF. The genes are TRBV4-3 and TRBJ1-1, with 9 bases matching TRBD1. The V segment lost 1 base and the J segment 3 bases; nucleotides outside the gene matches: 9. The germline V gene encodes CDR1 LGHNA and CDR2 YSLEER. This CDR3 contains 17 residues.

This clone has a single count. The chain couples TRBV11-1 to TRBJ1-5, with D tentatively TRBD1 (6 bases). CDR3 length: 15 residues. Germline V lookup: CDR1 SGHAT, CDR2 FQDESV (reference sequence). V was cut by 5 bases and J by 3 bases, with 14 bases left in between. As DNA, the CDR3 is TGTGCCAGCAGCCTAGGGGGGGGGCACAATCAGCCCCAGCATTTT. Its translation: CASSLGGGHNQPQHF.

The chain joins TRBV5-4 to TRBJ2-7; D may be TRBD1 (6 bases). Trimming cost V 0 bases and J 7 bases, with 11 bases left between them. The CDR3 is 13 amino acids. Germline CDR1 is SGHNT and CDR2 is YYREEE (reference sequence). The CDR3 DNA sequence: TGTGCCAGCAGCTTGGACAGGGCTACGGAGCAGTACTTC. Translation gives CASSLDRATEQYF.

The gene calls are TRBV18 and TRBJ1-2, with 9 bases matching TRBD1. Germline V lookup: CDR1 KGHSH, CDR2 LQKENI. This CDR3 contains 13 residues. Germline trimming cut 3 bases from V and 7 bases from J; bases unmatched to any gene: 3. The CDR3 loop is CASSPGTGLGYTF. CDR3 nucleotides: TGTGCCAGCTCACCCGGGACAGGGCTTGGCTACACCTTC.

The V call is TRBV7-3, the J call TRBJ2-3; 7 bases are a match to TRBD2. CDR3 length: 16 residues. Germline CDR1 SGHTA, CDR2 FQGTGA. With 6 bases clipped from V and 3 bases from J, the junction kept 12 bases outside the gene matches. The CDR3, as DNA: TGTGCCAGCAGACGAGGACTAGGAATAGAAACAGATACGCAGTATTTT. Translated, it gives CASRRGLGIETDTQYF. The full variable domain, its missing parts supplied by reference TRBV7-3 and TRBJ2-3, is GAGVSQTPSNKVTEKGKYVELRCDPISGHTALYWYRQSLGQGPEFLIYFQGTGAADDSGLPNDRFFAVRPEGSVSTLKIQRTERGDSAVYLCASRRGLGIETDTQYFGPGTRLTVL.

V usage is TRBV9 and J usage is TRBJ1-2; tentatively, D is TRBD1 (6 bases). The germline gives CDR1 SGDLS, CDR2 YYNGEE. This CDR3 spans 14 amino acids. Trimming pared 0 bases from V and 7 bases from J, leaving 13 bases between. The DNA for the CDR3 is TGTGCCAGCAGCGTAGAAAGCAGGGGCTTTGGCTACACCTTC. Translating gives CASSVESRGFGYTF.

The rearrangement joins TRBV7-6 to TRBJ2-7; 9 nucleotides align to TRBD1. Germline CDR1 and CDR2: SGHVS and FNYEAQ. The CDR3 loop spans 15 amino acids. J gave up 7 bases and V 1 base, and 8 bases lay outside the gene matches. The CDR3 region has the DNA TGTGCCAGCAGCTTAGAAACCGGGACAGGGAGAGAGCAGTACTTC. Amino acids: CASSLETGTGREQYF.

The chain carries TRBV5-1 and TRBJ1-4; 11 bases fit TRBD1. This CDR3 spans 17 amino acids. Germline CDR1 reads SGHRS; CDR2 reads YFSETQ. V was clipped by 3 bases and J by 1 base; unmatched bases: 5. The CDR3 nucleotides read TGCGCCAGCAGCTGGGGACAGGGGGATGGAACTAATGAAAAACTGTTTTTT. This translates into CASSWGQGDGTNEKLFF.

The chain uses TRBV9 and TRBJ2-5; a possible D gene is TRBD1 (6 bases). This CDR3 region has 15 residues. V shed 4 bases and J shed 1 base, with 14 bases lying between them. Germline lookup yields CDR1 SGDLS and CDR2 YYNGEE. In nucleotides, the CDR3 is TGTGCCAGCAGCCGGCAGGGGAAGACCCAAGAGACCCAGTACTTC. Translated: CASSRQGKTQETQYF.

The rearrangement uses TRBV4-3 and TRBJ1-2; D is uncertain. The V end was cut by 0 bases, the J end by 2 bases, with 13 bases between. The CDR3 loop spans 16 amino acids. Germline CDR1 is LGHNA and CDR2 is YSLEER. Here the CDR3 reads CASSQDTGEPNYGYTF. The CDR3, as DNA: TGCGCCAGCAGCCAAGATACGGGAGAACCGAACTATGGCTACACCTTC.

The rearrangement uses TRBV28 and TRBJ2-1; D gene ambiguous. V was trimmed by 3 bases and J by 9 bases, leaving 12 bases between them. CDR3 size: 13 residues. CDR1 is MDHEN and CDR2 is SYDVKM in the germline V gene. CDR3 sequence (DNA): TGTGCCAGCAGTTTGGCTTTTCTAGGTGAGCAGTTCTTC. This translates into CASSLAFLGEQFF.

This chain joins TRBV7-8 and TRBJ1-4; D is possibly TRBD1 (6 bases). CDR3 length: 13 amino acids. The V end lost 3 bases, the J end lost 12 bases, and 14 bases lay between the germline ends. From germline, CDR1 is SGHVS and CDR2 FQNEAQ. DNA of the CDR3: TGTGCCAGCAGCTTGGGGGGGGCGCAGGAACTGTTTTTT. Amino acid sequence: CASSLGGAQELFF.

The chain combines TRBV7-8 with TRBJ1-1; D may be TRBD1 (5 bases). CDR3 size: 13 residues. V was clipped by 1 base and J by 5 bases, with 8 bases between them. Germline V gene data show CDR1 as SGHVS and CDR2 as FQNEAQ. The CDR3 is CASSLEGWTEAFF. The CDR3 DNA sequence: TGTGCCAGCAGCTTAGAGGGGTGGACTGAAGCTTTCTTT.

CDR3: CASSRYRDNEQFF. In nucleotides, the CDR3 is TGTGCCAGCAGCCGATACAGGGACAATGAGCAGTTCTTC. The rearrangement uses TRBV3-1 (or the pseudogene TRBV3-2) and TRBJ2-1, with a tentative D call TRBD1 (6 bases). The CDR3 has 13 residues. From germline, CDR1 is LGHDT and CDR2 YNNKEL (reference sequence). Trimming removed 4 bases at V and 5 bases at J, with 9 bases between.

The chain employs TRBV13 and TRBJ2-1; tentative D call: TRBD1 (5 bases). This CDR3 is 15 amino acids long. Germline V gives CDR1 PRHDT, CDR2 FYEKMQ (reference sequence). V gave up 5 bases and J gave up 7 bases, with 18 bases separating them. The chain's CDR3 is CASSPRVNRPNEQFF. The CDR3 DNA reads TGTGCCAGCAGCCCCAGGGTTAACAGACCGAATGAGCAGTTCTTC.

The chain uses TRBV7-2 and TRBJ2-2, with D possibly TRBD1 on 5 matching bases. There are 16 residues in the CDR3. CDR1 and CDR2 from the germline V gene are SGHTA and FQGNSA. Deletions cut 5 bases from V and 1 base from J, with 14 bases between. This chain's CDR3 is CASSALRGRNTGELFF. The DNA for the CDR3 is TGTGCCAGCAGCGCCCTTAGGGGCCGGAACACCGGGGAGCTGTTTTTT.

This sequence joins TRBV13 and TRBJ2-7; no clear D gene. This CDR3 has 14 amino acids. The V end lost 2 bases, the J end lost 2 bases, and 10 bases lay between the germline ends. The germline V gene encodes CDR1 PRHDT and CDR2 FYEKMQ (reference sequence). In DNA form, the CDR3 reads TGTGCCAGCAGCTTAAGCGATTGGGCCTACGAGCAGTACTTC. Its translation is CASSLSDWAYEQYF. Full variable domain (remainder filled in from reference TRBV13 and TRBJ2-7): AAGVIQSPRHLIKEKRETATLKCYPIPRHDTVYWYQQGPGQDPQFLISFYEKMQSDKGSIPDRFSAQQFSDYHSELNMSSLELGDSALYFCASSLSDWAYEQYFGPGTRLTVT.

The rearrangement links TRBV23-1 to TRBJ1-2; 10 bases are shared with TRBD1. TRBV23-1 counts as an open reading frame of uncertain function. V lost 8 bases and J lost 2; bases outside the gene matches: 11. The CDR3 covers 16 residues. The CDR3 coding sequence is TGCGCCAGCGGAAACCGGGACAGGGGTGGGAACTATGGCTACACCTTC. This sequence encodes CASGNRDRGGNYGYTF.

The table lists this clone with a few counts. This chain links TRBV4-2 with TRBJ2-6; D is unresolved. Looked up from germline, CDR1 is LGHNA and CDR2 is YNFKEQ. V was cut by 7 bases and J by 4 bases, with 17 bases left in between. This CDR3 spans 16 amino acids. The CDR3 region is CASTDLWQPGANVLTF. The CDR3 DNA is TGTGCCAGCACCGACTTATGGCAGCCGGGGGCCAACGTCCTGACTTTC.

The J gene is TRBJ2-1, the V gene TRBV6-6; 7 bases match TRBD2. After removal of 2 bases from V and 7 bases from J, the junction contained 8 bases not matched to a gene. This CDR3 is 15 amino acids long. Germline loops: CDR1 MNHNY, CDR2 SVGAGI (reference sequence). In DNA form, the CDR3 reads TGTGCCAGCAGTTACAATGGCGGGAGAGCAAATGAGCAGTTCTTC. This gives the protein CASSYNGGRANEQFF.

The rearrangement links TRBV4-3 to TRBJ2-3; no firm D call. The V and J ends lost 0 bases and 3 bases respectively, with 10 bases between them. CDR3 length equals 15 residues. Germline lookup yields CDR1 LGHNA and CDR2 YSLEER. CDR3 sequence reads: CASSQDPLRTDTQYF. The DNA for the CDR3 is TGCGCCAGCAGCCAAGATCCCCTGAGGACAGATACGCAGTATTTT.

The chain employs TRBV19 and TRBJ1-2; 9 nucleotides agree with TRBD1. CDR3 length: 14 residues. V was pared by 3 bases and J by 7 bases, with 6 bases of the junction left unmatched. CDR1 LNHDA and CDR2 SQIVND come from the germline V gene (reference sequence). Written as DNA, the CDR3 is TGTGCCAGTAGTATGCTGACAGGGGGTCTTGGCTACACCTTC. Protein product: CASSMLTGGLGYTF.

The genes are TRBV11-3 and TRBJ2-1, with 11 positions matching TRBD2. Per the germline V gene, CDR1 is SGHNT and CDR2 is YENEEA. With V trimmed by 5 bases and J by 3 bases, 6 bases remained unmatched. This CDR3 is built from 16 residues. This CDR3 reads CASSVGLAGFYNEQFF. In DNA form, the CDR3 reads TGTGCCAGCAGCGTCGGACTAGCGGGTTTCTACAATGAGCAGTTCTTC.